This T cell receptor (beta chain) was profiled in a study of CD8 T cells in Susac syndrome. It was with random hexamers that roughly 0.5 to 1 ug RNA was reverse transcribed. Each CDR3 protein gets one entry after TCRdb re-called the immunoSEQ multiplex PCR reads with MiXCR. The sample records roughly 180,000 distinct CDR3 sequences, just under 95% being singletons. The CDR3 runs to 13 residues. The germline V gene encodes CDR1 DFQATT and CDR2 SNEGSKA (reference sequence). Trimming stripped 3 bases from V and 2 bases from J, with 8 bases between. The sequenced sample consisted of CD4+ T cells from PBMCs. The chain employs TRBV20-1 and TRBJ1-5, with unresolved D. This TCR was sampled from a human donor with Susac syndrome. CDR3 in amino acids: CSASEAGNQPQHF. In DNA, the CDR3 is TGCAGTGCTAGCGAAGCGGGCAATCAGCCCCAGCATTTT.